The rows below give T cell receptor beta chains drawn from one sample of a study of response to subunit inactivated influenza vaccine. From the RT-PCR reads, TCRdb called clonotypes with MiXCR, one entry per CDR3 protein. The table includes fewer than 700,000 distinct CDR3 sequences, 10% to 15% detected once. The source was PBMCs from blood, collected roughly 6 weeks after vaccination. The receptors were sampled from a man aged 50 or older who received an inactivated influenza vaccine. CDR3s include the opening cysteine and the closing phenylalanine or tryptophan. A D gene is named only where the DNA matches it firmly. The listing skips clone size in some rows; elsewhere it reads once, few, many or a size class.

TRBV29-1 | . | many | CSVEMPQETQYF
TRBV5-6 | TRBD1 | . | CASSGRDRVLDSPLHF
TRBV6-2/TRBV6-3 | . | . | CASSRGFGARRLSSGANVLTF
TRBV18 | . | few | CASSPPTGPETQYF
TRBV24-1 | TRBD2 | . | CATSDLQSGGALADTQYF
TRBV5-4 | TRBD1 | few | CASSSNRGDTEAFF
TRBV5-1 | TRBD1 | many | CASRLTGGNSGNTIYF
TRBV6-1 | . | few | CASRRRLTDTQYF
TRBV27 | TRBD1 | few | CASSLRQGFEQYF
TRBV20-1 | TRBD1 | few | CSQGDRGSRSYEQYF
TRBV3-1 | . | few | CASSQVSGNSPLHF
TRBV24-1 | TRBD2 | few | CATSGGSGSYNEQFF
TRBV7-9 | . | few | CASSPRQATSSYEQYF
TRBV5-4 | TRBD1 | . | CASSSTGGGPSGANVLTF
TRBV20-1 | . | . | CSARDIRTEGTGELFF
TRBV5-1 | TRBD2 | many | CASSLQSGGPETQYF
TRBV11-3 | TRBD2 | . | CASSSNSGSAQYF
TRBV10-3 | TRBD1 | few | CAISESGTVHEQYF
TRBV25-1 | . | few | CASSDPRQGNQETQYF
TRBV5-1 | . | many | CASALLVRGRDTGELFF
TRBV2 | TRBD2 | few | CASSESGGTSGGIEQFF
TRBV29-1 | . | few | CSVAQGGWTDTQYF
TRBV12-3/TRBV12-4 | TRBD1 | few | CASSSSGTGVNEQYF
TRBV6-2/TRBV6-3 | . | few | CASRTTGRGTDTQYF
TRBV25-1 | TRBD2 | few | CASSEGLAGGPQETQYF